A single TCR beta chain is shown here with its context. This sample is drawn from a study of T cell clonotyping in hematopoietic cell transplantation. From germline, CDR1 is LNHDA and CDR2 SQIVND (reference sequence). Trimming took off 11 bases at V and 0 bases at J, with 11 bases between the two ends. The CDR3 extends over 13 amino acids. Time point given: recipient sample about 28 days before transplant, after cytoreduction. Libraries were prepared by immunoSEQ multiplex PCR; TCRdb keeps only in-frame clonotypes and omits some of them. The sample lists 35,000 to 50,000 clones; around 85% were seen once.

The source is a man in his 60s with acute myeloid leukemia. Some clones in this sample may be carry-over from other donors' samples. Sequenced here: peripheral blood mononuclear cells, sampled before stem cell transplant. The rearrangement links TRBV19 to TRBJ1-5; a weak D match, TRBD1 (5 bases). This chain's CDR3 is CAAGRDSNQPQHF. The CDR3 coding sequence is TGTGCCGCAGGGAGGGATAGCAATCAGCCCCAGCATTTT.